In its sample, the clone carrying this T cell receptor (beta chain) was seen once. This entry is derived from a study of blood T cell repertoires in COVID-19. Study-wide background: COVID-19 samples, acute and convalescent, were from the United States, Italy and Spain. PBMCs, B-cell-depleted T cells, or T cells were the source of the cDNA or gDNA that made up the material.

Authors' analysis steps: How many nucleated cells were present was estimated from reference gene primer amplification. Sequenced by immunoSEQ multiplex PCR; TCRdb stores in-frame clones only, minus some. The DNA was the basis for D and trimming; V, J and clone size are from that table. Of under 30,000 clones in the sample, around 87% were seen once. V lost 6 bases, J lost 10 bases, and 15 bases lay in between. The CDR3 is 13 residues long. Germline-derived CDR1 and CDR2 are MNHEY and SVGAGI. This chain joins TRBV6-5 and TRBJ1-4, with D tentatively TRBD1 (6 bases). Sequenced: peripheral blood. This clonotype originated in a man older than 75 with acute or convalescent COVID-19. Written as DNA, the CDR3 is TGTGCCAGCAGACAAAGACAGGAATCAAAACTGTTTTTT. Translating it yields CASRQRQESKLFF.